This passage covers 23 T cell receptor beta chains from one sample sequenced in a study of shared clonotypes between healthy human individuals. This table comes from immunoSEQ multiplex PCR, and its TCRdb copy is limited to in-frame clones, with some not included. The sample lists 400,000 or so clones, about 96% seen once, with 0.32% in the top ten. The sequencing input was memory CD8+ T cells sorted from blood. The subset was: CD45RO+ cells pooled with CCR7-negative TemRA cells. The origin of the receptors is a man aged 25-45 years in good health.

This rearrangement joins TRBV30 to TRBJ2-5; no clear D gene. Germline CDR1 GTSNPN, CDR2 SVGIG (reference sequence). V lost 6 bases to trimming and J lost 4 bases, with 15 bases between them. This CDR3 has 13 amino acids. CDR3 region: CACYLSYRETQYF. CDR3 nucleotides: TGTGCCTGTTATCTTAGCTATAGAGAGACCCAGTACTTC.

J is TRBJ2-3 and V is TRBV2, with 9 bases fitting TRBD1. The germline CDR1 and CDR2 sequences are SNHLY and FYNNEI. The ends lost 8 bases at V and 1 base at J; junction bases unmatched: 4. This CDR3 is built from 14 residues. The DNA for the CDR3 is TGTGCCAGCGCCCGGGACAGGGGCACAGATACGCAGTATTTT. This codes for CASARDRGTDTQYF.

The J gene is TRBJ1-1, the V gene TRBV6-1; perhaps TRBD1 as D (6 bases). Between the trimmed V and J ends, which lost 4 bases and 4 bases, there was a span of 16 bases. CDR3 length: 15 amino acids. CDR1 MNHNS and CDR2 SASEGT come from the germline V gene. The CDR3 reads CASSARGIGGTEAFF. The CDR3 nucleotides are TGTGCCAGCAGTGCCCGTGGAATAGGGGGCACTGAAGCTTTCTTT.

The CDR3 loop is CASSLSSRLVTDTQYF. The CDR3 DNA reads as TGTGCCAGCAGCCTCTCGTCCCGCCTGGTCACAGATACGCAGTATTTT. The chain couples TRBV7-9 to TRBJ2-3; D remains ambiguous. V was cut by 5 bases and J by 2 bases, with 17 bases left in between. CDR1 and CDR2 (germline): SEHNR, FQNEAQ (reference sequence). The CDR3 runs 16 residues.

The genes are TRBV6-5 and TRBJ2-2, with no clear D. CDR1 is MNHEY, CDR2 SVGAGI, per germline. Between the trimmed V and J ends, which lost 6 bases and 4 bases, there was a span of 9 bases. The CDR3 spans 13 residues. The CDR3 region is CASSQTGTGELFF. The CDR3 DNA is TGTGCCAGCAGCCAAACGGGCACCGGGGAGCTGTTTTTT.

This rearrangement joins TRBV4-1 to TRBJ2-5, with TRBD2 identical over 7 bases. J lost 1 base, V lost 0 bases, and 2 bases had no gene match. The germline V gene has CDR1 MGHRA and CDR2 YSYEKL. The length of the CDR3 is 15 residues. The DNA of the CDR3 is TGCGCCAGCAGCCAAGATGCTAGCGGCCAAGAGACCCAGTACTTC. It yields the protein CASSQDASGQETQYF.

The chain employs TRBV5-6 and TRBJ2-7; D is undetermined. Looked up from germline, CDR1 is SGHDT and CDR2 is YYEEEE. The CDR3 spans 11 residues. Trimming took off 3 bases at V and 4 bases at J, with 5 bases between the two ends. CDR3 region: CASSSRYEQYF. CDR3 nucleotide sequence: TGTGCCAGCAGCTCCCGATACGAGCAGTACTTC.

The chain has TRBV5-1 and TRBJ2-7; D not certain. This CDR3 comprises 11 residues. Germline V gene lookup returns CDR1 SGHRS and CDR2 YFSETQ. V was clipped by 2 bases and J by 7 bases, with 7 bases between them. Here the CDR3 DNA reads TGCGCCAGCAGCTTACTGGGGGAGCAGTACTTC. Amino acids: CASSLLGEQYF.

CDR3 DNA: TGTGCCAGCAGTGAATCGGTTAAAGGGTACCAAGAGACCCAGTACTTC. Its protein product is CASSESVKGYQETQYF. V usage is TRBV25-1 and J usage is TRBJ2-5; D remains ambiguous. Germline CDR1 MGHDK, CDR2 SYGVNS. Trimming took off 1 base at V and 0 bases at J, with 12 bases between the two ends. CDR3 length: 16 residues.

The genes are TRBV15 and TRBJ1-2, with 8 bases that match TRBD1. The trim removed 1 base at V and 2 bases at J, leaving 3 bases unmatched. This CDR3 has 15 residues. Looked up from germline, CDR1 is LNHNV and CDR2 is YYDKDF (reference sequence). This CDR3 reads CATSRVTGGNYGYTF. The CDR3 DNA follows: TGTGCCACCAGCAGAGTCACAGGGGGAAACTATGGCTACACCTTC.

This chain uses TRBV5-1 with TRBJ2-5; TRBD1 is a possible D gene (7 bases). The CDR3 contains 13 residues. Trimming stripped 3 bases from V and 11 bases from J, with 17 bases between. Germline-derived CDR1 and CDR2 are SGHRS and YFSETQ. This CDR3 reads CASSWGDSSLQYF. The CDR3 region has the DNA TGCGCCAGCAGCTGGGGGGACAGCTCCCTTCAGTACTTC.

The table lists this clone with a few counts. Other DNA sequences in this sample translate to the same CDR3. This chain uses TRBV28 with TRBJ2-5; D possibly corresponds to TRBD1 (5 bases). The CDR3 runs to 13 residues. Trimming pared 2 bases from V and 2 bases from J, leaving 6 bases between. Germline CDR1 MDHEN, CDR2 SYDVKM. The CDR3 DNA is TGTGCCAGCAGTTTACCAGGGCAAGAGACCCAGTACTTC. This codes for CASSLPGQETQYF.

CDR3 in amino acids: CASSLLFGLPIAKNIQYF. The CDR3 DNA follows: TGTGCCAGCAGCCTTCTGTTTGGACTACCGATAGCCAAAAACATTCAGTACTTC. J is TRBJ2-4 and V is TRBV7-2; D may be TRBD2 (6 bases). V was shortened by 5 bases and J by 0 bases, with 20 bases between the two germline ends. This CDR3 is built from 18 residues. From germline, CDR1 is SGHTA and CDR2 FQGNSA.

The chain couples TRBV10-3 to TRBJ1-1, with TRBD1 matching over 7 bases. Germline V gives CDR1 ENHRY, CDR2 SYGVKD. Trimming took 8 bases from V and 3 from J; bases not matched to a gene: 6. The CDR3 extends over 13 amino acids. Here the CDR3 DNA reads TGTGCCATCCGGCAGGGGGGGGACACTGAAGCTTTCTTT. It codes for CAIRQGGDTEAFF.

The V and J genes are TRBV2 and TRBJ1-1; D gene uncertain. Trimming removed 2 bases at V and 4 bases at J, with 11 bases between. This CDR3 spans 14 amino acids. The germline CDR1 and CDR2 sequences are SNHLY and FYNNEI. The CDR3 DNA reads TGTGCCAGCAGTGAAAGTGCGGCTAGCACTGAAGCTTTCTTT. This translates into CASSESAASTEAFF.

This chain's CDR3 is CASSPGTGDYGYTF. The DNA of the CDR3 is TGTGCCAGCAGCCCGGGGACAGGGGACTATGGCTACACCTTC. V gene TRBV2 combines with J gene TRBJ1-2; 10 positions match TRBD1. CDR1 is SNHLY, CDR2 FYNNEI, per germline. The V and J ends lost 6 bases and 3 bases, in that order; junction bases with no gene match: 4. This CDR3 contains 14 residues.

This sequence joins TRBV18 and TRBJ1-1; D is ambiguous. The CDR3 spans 14 residues. Germline V CDR1 and CDR2: KGHSH, LQKENI. V lost 0 bases to trimming and J lost 10 bases, with 15 bases between them. The CDR3 reads CASSPPGQGSGAFF. CDR3 DNA sequence: TGTGCCAGCTCACCACCGGGTCAAGGGTCGGGAGCTTTCTTT.

V usage is TRBV9 and J usage is TRBJ2-1; 10 bases match TRBD2. Unmatched junction bases numbered 8, after V lost 4 bases and J lost 7 bases. CDR3 length: 15 residues. Germline CDR1 SGDLS, CDR2 YYNGEE. DNA for the CDR3: TGTGCCAGCAGCTGGAGCGGGAGGGCCGGAAATGAGCAGTTCTTC. Its translation: CASSWSGRAGNEQFF.

The chain recombines TRBV4-1 with TRBJ2-1, with TRBD1 matching over 9 bases. CDR3 length: 13 residues. The junction had 3 bases not matched to a gene; V was cut back by 6 bases and J by 6 bases. Germline loops: CDR1 MGHRA, CDR2 YSYEKL. The CDR3 reads CASRETGGNEQFF. CDR3 nucleotide sequence: TGCGCCAGCAGGGAGACAGGGGGCAATGAGCAGTTCTTC.

J is TRBJ1-4 and V is TRBV28; 10 bases align to TRBD1. This CDR3 region has 16 residues. Per germline, CDR1 MDHEN and CDR2 SYDVKM. Trimming took 5 bases from V and 2 from J; bases not matched to a gene: 5. The CDR3 bases are TGTGCCAGCAGTACCGACAGGGGGCGGACTAATGAAAAACTGTTTTTT. Translation: CASSTDRGRTNEKLFF.

This sequence joins TRBV7-9 and TRBJ2-7; the match to TRBD1 covers 12 bases. Per the germline V gene, CDR1 is SEHNR and CDR2 is FQNEAQ (reference sequence). The CDR3 is 15 residues long. Losses at the gene ends were 5 bases for V and 5 bases for J; bases not matched to a gene: 7. CDR3 nucleotides: TGTGCCAGCAGCCCCGCGGGACAGGGGGCCCACGAGCAGTACTTC. It translates to CASSPAGQGAHEQYF.

The V gene is TRBV10-3, the J gene TRBJ2-7; no definite D call. Trimming cost V 6 bases and J 0 bases, with 9 bases left between them. The CDR3 covers 13 residues. The germline V gene has CDR1 ENHRY and CDR2 SYGVKD. The CDR3 is CAIRVDSSYEQYF. The CDR3 DNA sequence: TGTGCCATCAGGGTTGATAGCTCCTACGAGCAGTACTTC.

The J gene is TRBJ2-3, the V gene TRBV4-2, with D unresolved. Germline V gene lookup returns CDR1 LGHNA and CDR2 YNFKEQ. This CDR3 contains 15 residues. V dropped 3 bases and J dropped 0 bases, with 10 bases sitting between them. The CDR3 reads CASSHPPLSTDTQYF. CDR3 DNA: TGTGCCAGCAGCCATCCCCCTTTGAGCACAGATACGCAGTATTTT.